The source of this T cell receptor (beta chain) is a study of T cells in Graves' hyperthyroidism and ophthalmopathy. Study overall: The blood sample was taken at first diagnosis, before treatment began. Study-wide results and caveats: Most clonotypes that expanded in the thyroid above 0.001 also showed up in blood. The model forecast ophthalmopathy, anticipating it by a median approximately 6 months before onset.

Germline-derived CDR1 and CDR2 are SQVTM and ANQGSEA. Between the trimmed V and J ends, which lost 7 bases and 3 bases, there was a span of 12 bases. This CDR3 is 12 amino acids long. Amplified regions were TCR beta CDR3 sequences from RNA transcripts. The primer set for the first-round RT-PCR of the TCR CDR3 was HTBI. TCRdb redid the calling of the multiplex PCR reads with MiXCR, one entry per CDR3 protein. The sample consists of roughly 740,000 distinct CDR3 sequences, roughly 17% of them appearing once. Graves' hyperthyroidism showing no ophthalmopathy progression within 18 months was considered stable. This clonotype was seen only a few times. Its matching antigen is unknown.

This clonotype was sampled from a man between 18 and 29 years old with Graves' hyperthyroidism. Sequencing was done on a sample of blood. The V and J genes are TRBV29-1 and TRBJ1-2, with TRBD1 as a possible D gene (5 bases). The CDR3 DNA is TGCAGCGCCGAGGGCAGGGACTATGGCTACACCTTC. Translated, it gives CSAEGRDYGYTF. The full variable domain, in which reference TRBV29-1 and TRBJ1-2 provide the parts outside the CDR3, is SAVISQKPSRDICQRGTSLTIQCQVDSQVTMMFWYRQQPGQSLTLIATANQGSEATYESGFVIDKFPISRPNLTFSTLTVSNMSPEDSSIYLCSAEGRDYGYTFGSGTRLTVV.